This T cell receptor (beta chain) appears in the sequencing data of a study of blood T cell repertoires in COVID-19. Some clones are missing from TCRdb's copy, which holds only in-frame ones; the method was immunoSEQ multiplex PCR. The table shows 250,000 to 300,000 clones, with approximately 85% occurring only once. This clone was seen a single time. The CDR3 is 14 residues long. Germline CDR1 WNHNN, CDR2 SYGVQD (reference sequence). The V and J ends lost 0 bases and 4 bases respectively, with 10 bases between them. The clonotype comes from a middle-aged man with active or convalescent COVID-19. Material: peripheral blood. The V gene is TRBV10-1, the J gene TRBJ2-7, with a weak D call TRBD2 (5 bases). The CDR3 region has the DNA TGCGCCAGCAGTGAGTCGAGGGTAGCGTACGAGCAGTACTTC. This encodes CASSESRVAYEQYF.